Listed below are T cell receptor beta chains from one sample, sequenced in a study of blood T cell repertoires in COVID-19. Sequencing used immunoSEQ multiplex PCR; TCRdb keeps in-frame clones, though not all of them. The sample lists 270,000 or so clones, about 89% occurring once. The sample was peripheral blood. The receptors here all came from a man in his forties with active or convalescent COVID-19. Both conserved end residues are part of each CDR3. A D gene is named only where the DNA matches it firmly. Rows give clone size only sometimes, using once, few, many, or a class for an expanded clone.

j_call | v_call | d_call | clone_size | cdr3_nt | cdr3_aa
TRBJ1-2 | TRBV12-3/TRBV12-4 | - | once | TGTGCCAGCAGTTTATCTGGCAGGGATGGCTACACCTTC | CASSLSGRDGYTF
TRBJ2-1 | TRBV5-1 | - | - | TGCGCCAGCAGCTTCTTGCCGGGAAGTTACAATGAGCAGTTCTTC | CASSFLPGSYNEQFF
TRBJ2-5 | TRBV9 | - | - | TGTGCCAGCAGCGACCCCGTGGTAGGGGGGGCGGGGCAAGAGACCCAGTACTTC | CASSDPVVGGAGQETQYF
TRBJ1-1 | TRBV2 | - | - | TGTGCCAGCAGTCGCGGGACGGTGAACACTGAAGCTTTCTTT | CASSRGTVNTEAFF
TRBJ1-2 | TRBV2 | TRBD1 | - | TGTGCCAGCAAACCGGACAGGGACGGTTATGGCTACACCTTC | CASKPDRDGYGYTF
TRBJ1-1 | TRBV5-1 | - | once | TGCGCCAGCAGCCAAGCCTGGGGGGTTCGAACTGAAGCTTTCTTT | CASSQAWGVRTEAFF
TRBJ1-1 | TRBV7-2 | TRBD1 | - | TGTGCCAGCAGCTTAGGTCAGGGGGCCCGAGCTTTCTTT | CASSLGQGARAFF
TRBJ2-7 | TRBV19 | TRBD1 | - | TGTGCCAGTAGTCCCTGGACAGGGAAAACCTACGAGCAGTACTTC | CASSPWTGKTYEQYF
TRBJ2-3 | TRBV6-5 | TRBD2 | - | TGTGCCAGCAGTTACTCGTGGCGGGGGGGCACAGATACGCAGTATTTT | CASSYSWRGGTDTQYF
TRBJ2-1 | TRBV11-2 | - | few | TGTGCCAGCAGCTTAGGAGGATTGGTTAATGAGCAGTTCTTC | CASSLGGLVNEQFF
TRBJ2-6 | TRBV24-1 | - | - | TGTGCCACCGGAGATGCGGAGGACTTCTCTGGGGCCAACGTCCTGACTTTC | CATGDAEDFSGANVLTF
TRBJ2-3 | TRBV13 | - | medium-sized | TGTGCCAGCAGCTTAGGTAGCGGTGGGGGAGATACGCAGTATTTT | CASSLGSGGGDTQYF
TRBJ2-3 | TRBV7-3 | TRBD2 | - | TGTGCCAGCAGGAAAACTAGCGGGAATCCAGATACGCAGTATTTT | CASRKTSGNPDTQYF
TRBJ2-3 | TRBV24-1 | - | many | TGTGCCACCGAAGGTAGCGACACAGATACGCAGTATTTT | CATEGSDTDTQYF
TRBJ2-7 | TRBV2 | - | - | TGTGCCACCTTACCCCGGGACTCCTCCTACGAGCAGTACTTC | CATLPRDSSYEQYF
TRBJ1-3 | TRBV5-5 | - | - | TGTGCCAGCAGCTTGGCACCTCAGGAGTTACCGGGGGGAAACACCATATATTTT | CASSLAPQELPGGNTIYF
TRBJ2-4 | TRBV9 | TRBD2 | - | TGTGCCAGCAGCGCACCTAGCGGGAGCCCTATTCAGTACTTC | CASSAPSGSPIQYF
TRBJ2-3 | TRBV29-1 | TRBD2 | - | TGCAGCGTTGAAGGCGGGAGGGGCACAGATACGCAGTATTTT | CSVEGGRGTDTQYF
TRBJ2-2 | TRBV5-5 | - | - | TGTGCCAGCAGCTTCTCGGGGTTGGGGTCCGGGGAGCTGTTTTTT | CASSFSGLGSGELFF
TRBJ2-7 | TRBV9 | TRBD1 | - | TGTGCCAGCAGCGTAAGGGACAGCTCCTACGAGCAGTACTTC | CASSVRDSSYEQYF
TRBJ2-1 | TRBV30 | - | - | TGTGCCTGGAGCGCTCACGGGGAGTTAGGTTACAATGAGCAGTTCTTC | CAWSAHGELGYNEQFF
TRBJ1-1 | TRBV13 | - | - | TGTGCCAGCAGCCCAGGAGCGGCTAACACTGAAGCTTTCTTT | CASSPGAANTEAFF
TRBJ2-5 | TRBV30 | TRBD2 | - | TGTGCCTGGGACCCGGCGGGGGGGGAGACCCAGTACTTC | CAWDPAGGETQYF
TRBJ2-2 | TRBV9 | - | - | TGTGCCAGCCTTCGGGATAACACCGGGGAGCTGTTTTTT | CASLRDNTGELFF
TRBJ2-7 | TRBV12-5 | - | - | TGTGCTAGTGGTTTGACTGGCGGGGAGCAGTACTTC | CASGLTGGEQYF
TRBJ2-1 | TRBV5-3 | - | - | TGTGCCAGAACGAGGGGGTGCCCGTACAATGAGCAGTTCTTC | CARTRGCPYNEQFF
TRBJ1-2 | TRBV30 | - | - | TGTGCCTGGAACAGGGAAGCTAACTATGGCTACACCTTC | CAWNREANYGYTF
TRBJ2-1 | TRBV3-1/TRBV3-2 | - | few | TGTGCCAGCAGCCTCAAAGACAGCTCCAATGAGCAGTTCTTC | CASSLKDSSNEQFF
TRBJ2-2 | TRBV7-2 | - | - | TGTGCCAGCAGCTTAAATGTCAGGGAAAACACCGGGGAGCTGTTTTTT | CASSLNVRENTGELFF
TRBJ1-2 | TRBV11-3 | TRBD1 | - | TGTGCCAGCAGCCCCAGGGGGATAGGTGGCTACACCTTC | CASSPRGIGGYTF
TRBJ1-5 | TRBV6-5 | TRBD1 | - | TGTGCCAGCAGTTACTCACAGGGGGCTGATCAGCCCCAGCATTTT | CASSYSQGADQPQHF
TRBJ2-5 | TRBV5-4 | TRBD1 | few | TGTGCCAGCAACAAACAGGGGTCCCTCCAAGAGACCCAGTACTTC | CASNKQGSLQETQYF
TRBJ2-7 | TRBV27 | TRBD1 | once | TGTGCCACCGGGACAGGGGGCGCCGAGCAATACTTC | CATGTGGAEQYF
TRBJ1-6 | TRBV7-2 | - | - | TGTGCCAGCAGCTTTGCAGGGCTAGATTCACCCCTCCACTTT | CASSFAGLDSPLHF
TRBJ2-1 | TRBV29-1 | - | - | TGCAGCGTTTGGACTAGCGCAGGGGGCAGCTCCTACAATGAGCAGTTCTTC | CSVWTSAGGSSYNEQFF
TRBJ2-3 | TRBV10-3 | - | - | TGTGCCAGCAACAGGGAGGGACGCACAGATACGCAGTATTTT | CASNREGRTDTQYF
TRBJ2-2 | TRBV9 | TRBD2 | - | TGTGCCAGCAGCGTCGGGACTAGCGGGAGAAACGGGGAGCTGTTTTTT | CASSVGTSGRNGELFF
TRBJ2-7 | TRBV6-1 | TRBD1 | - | TGTGCCAGCAGTGGCCCCCGGGACAGGGGTTACTACGAGCAGTACTTC | CASSGPRDRGYYEQYF
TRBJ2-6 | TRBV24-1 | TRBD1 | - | TGTGCCCGAGGATGCGGGACAGGGTTTGATCTTGGGGCCAACGTCCTGACTTTC | CARGCGTGFDLGANVLTF
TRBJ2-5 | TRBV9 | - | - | TGTGCCAGCAGCGGGGGCCTTAGCCAAGAGACCCAGTACTTC | CASSGGLSQETQYF
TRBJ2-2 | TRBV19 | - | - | TGTGCCAGTAGTATAGGGGCAGGGACTCACACCGGGGAGCTGTTTTTT | CASSIGAGTHTGELFF
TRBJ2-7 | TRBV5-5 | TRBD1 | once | TGTGCCAGCAGCGGGGGGCCGACAGGGGATAGCGAGCAGTACTTC | CASSGGPTGDSEQYF
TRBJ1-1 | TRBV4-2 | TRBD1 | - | TGTGCCAGCAGCCAAACCCGGGACAGGGGCACTGAAGCTTTCTTT | CASSQTRDRGTEAFF
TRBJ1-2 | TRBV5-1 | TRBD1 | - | TGCGCCAGCAGCCGTCGGACAGGGAGTGGCTACACCTTC | CASSRRTGSGYTF
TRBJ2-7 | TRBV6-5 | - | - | TGTGCCAGCAGGAGACGCCAGGGGTTCTACGAGCAGTACTTC | CASRRRQGFYEQYF